One T cell receptor (beta chain) is described in this entry. Antigen unknown. The data are from a study of T cells expressing NK-cell markers. Study-level background: CD3+CD56+NKG2C+, CD3+CD56+NKG2C- and CD3+CD56-NKG2C+ T cells, once sorted, supplied the TCR beta repertoires.

Whole-study findings and limits: Roughly six donors showed dominant NKG2C+ clonotypes comprising roughly 1.0-7.5% of their CD8+ T cells. The CD3+CD56-NKG2C+ fraction of a handful of donors was likewise dominated by these clonotypes.

TCRdb reanalyzed the 5' RACE reads and collapses them to one entry per CDR3 protein, without DNA. This table holds 500,000 to 600,000 distinct CDR3 sequences. The CDR3 sequence is 14 residues long. Germline loops: CDR1 SQVTM, CDR2 ANQGSEA. This receptor was obtained from a man younger than 30 in good health. The sequenced sample consisted of blood T cells: a sorted CD56 or NKG2C T cell subset, CD4+ or CD8+ T cells, or bulk PBMC T cells (not recorded which). This chain uses TRBV29-1 with TRBJ2-1; TCRdb proposes TRBD1, but this gene call is untestable without DNA. The CDR3: CSVEWARAYNEQFF.